This TCR beta chain stems from a study of graft-versus-host responses after intestinal transplantation. At the level of the study: Each of the recipients got a multivisceral, liver-intestinal, or isolated intestinal transplant.

Whole-study results and caveats: Recipient marrow harbored GvH clones, some of which surfaced first in ileum or blood.

Comments on this clone: Its specificity is not known.

Germline V gene lookup returns CDR1 WSHSY and CDR2 SAAADI. The ends lost 6 bases at V and 4 bases at J; junction bases unmatched: 18. CDR3 length: 18 residues. Assay used: immunoSEQ multiplex PCR; TCRdb lists only in-frame clones, some missing. Of tens of thousands of clones in the sample, 89% were seen once. The chain employs TRBV10-2 and TRBJ2-7, with 10 bases identical to TRBD1. Here the sequenced sample was PBMCs, taken roughly 64 days after intestinal transplantation. The origin of this receptor is a human patient who received an intestinal transplant, so some T cells may come from the graft donor. The CDR3 DNA follows: TGCGCCAGCAGCCGAGGGGTGTCTCGGCCGGGACAGGGGTACGAGCAGTACTTC. It translates to CASSRGVSRPGQGYEQYF.